This T cell receptor beta chain was identified during a study of blood T cell repertoires in COVID-19. Across the whole study: The analysed material was cDNA or gDNA that came from T cells, B-cell-depleted T cells, or PBMCs.

As originally analysed: Amplification of reference gene primers provided the estimated nucleated cell counts. TCRdb's copy holds only in-frame clones and misses some; the assay was immunoSEQ multiplex PCR. V, J and clone size are taken as reported in that table, and D and trimming were inferred from the DNA itself. The data contain roughly 62,000 clones, roughly 79% of them singletons. This receptor was obtained from a man in his fifties or sixties with acute or convalescent COVID-19. The specimen sequenced was peripheral blood.

CDR3 residues: CASSLASGGSQETQYF. CDR3 DNA: TGCGCCAGCAGCTTGGCCAGCGGGGGGTCCCAAGAGACCCAGTACTTC. The chain recombines TRBV5-1 with TRBJ2-5; 9 bases fit TRBD2. Germline V gives CDR1 SGHRS, CDR2 YFSETQ. V shed 0 bases and J 1 base; nucleotides not matched to a gene: 4. This CDR3 has 16 amino acids.